The sequence of this TCR beta chain was determined in a study of blood T cell repertoires in COVID-19. Overall study: Sites across the United States, Italy and Spain contributed samples from acute and convalescent COVID-19. The cDNA or gDNA used as material had been derived from T cells, B-cell-depleted T cells, or PBMCs.

CDR3 size: 12 residues. The germline gives CDR1 GTSNPN, CDR2 SVGIG (reference sequence). Trimming pared 4 bases from V and 4 bases from J, leaving 10 bases between. The authors' processing: The authors estimated nucleated cell counts from reference gene primer amplification. The repertoire was sequenced with immunoSEQ multiplex PCR; TCRdb's copy has only in-frame clones and lacks some. V and J calls and clone size are those listed in that table; D and trimming were worked out from the DNA. The sample records fewer than 350,000 clones, 86% being singletons. It was during active infection that Seattle patients were enrolled and then longitudinally followed.

The source material was peripheral blood. The sequence came from a woman between 25 and 40 years old with COVID-19, enrolled during active disease. The chain combines TRBV30 with TRBJ1-1, with TRBD1 as a possible D gene (6 bases). The CDR3 loop is CAWNRGGTEAFF. The CDR3 nucleotides read TGTGCCTGGAATAGGGGGGGCACTGAAGCTTTCTTT.